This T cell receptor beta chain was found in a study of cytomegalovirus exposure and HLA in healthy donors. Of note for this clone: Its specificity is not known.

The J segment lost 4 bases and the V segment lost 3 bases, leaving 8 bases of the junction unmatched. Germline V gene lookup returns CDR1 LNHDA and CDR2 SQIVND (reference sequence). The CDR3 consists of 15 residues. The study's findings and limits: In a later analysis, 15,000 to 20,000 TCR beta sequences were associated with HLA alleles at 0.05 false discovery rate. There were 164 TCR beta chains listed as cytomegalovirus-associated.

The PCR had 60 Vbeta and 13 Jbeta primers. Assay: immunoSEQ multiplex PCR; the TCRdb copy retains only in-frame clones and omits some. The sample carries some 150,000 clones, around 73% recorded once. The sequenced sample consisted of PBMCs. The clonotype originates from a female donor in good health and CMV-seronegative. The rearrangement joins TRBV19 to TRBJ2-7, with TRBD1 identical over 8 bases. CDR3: CASSMGQAKGYEQYF. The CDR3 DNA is TGTGCCAGTAGTATGGGACAGGCCAAAGGGTACGAGCAGTACTTC. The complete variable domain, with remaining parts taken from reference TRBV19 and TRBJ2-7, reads DGGITQSPKYLFRKEGQNVTLSCEQNLNHDAMYWYRQDPGQGLRLIYYSQIVNDFQKGDIAEGYSVSREKKESFPLTVTSAQKNPTAFYLCASSMGQAKGYEQYFGPGTRLTVT.